The 29 T cell receptor beta chains given below trace back to one sample, sequenced in a study of T cell repertoires in cytomegalovirus infection. MiXCR, applied by TCRdb to the reads, yields one record per CDR3 protein. The table has fewer than 950,000 distinct CDR3 sequences, about 30% seen once. Their antigen targets remain unknown. The specimen comprised cultured CD8+ T cells from PBMCs, sampled from culture after CMV antigen stimulation. Receptors originate from a human donor in good health (CMV status not recorded). Some clones in this sample may be carry-over from other donors' samples.

Worth noting for this clonotype: This likely traces to a read error, being one base from a far larger clone. This chain connects TRBV7-2 to TRBJ2-7; either TRBD1 or TRBD2 may supply D (5 bases each). CDR3 size: 13 residues. CDR1 and CDR2 from the germline V gene are SGHTA and FQGNSA. Written as DNA, the CDR3 is TGTGCCAGCAACTTAGCGAGGGGCTACGAGCAGTACTTC. Its protein product is CASNLARGYEQYF.

The chain employs TRBV7-9 and TRBJ1-1, with 7 bases matching TRBD1. Trimming took 0 bases from V and 1 from J; bases not matched to a gene: 5. The CDR3 contains 16 residues. Germline lookup yields CDR1 SEHNR and CDR2 FQNEAQ (reference sequence). The CDR3 region has the DNA TGTGCCAGCAGCTTAGCCCCGGGACAGACGAACACTGAAGCTTTCTTT. Residues: CASSLAPGQTNTEAFF. The variable domain in full, with the rest retrieved from reference TRBV7-9 and TRBJ1-1, is DTGVSQNPRHKITKRGQNVTFRCDPISEHNRLYWYRQTLGQGPEFLTYFQNEAQLEKSRLLSDRFSAERPKGSFSTLEIQRTEQGDSAMYLCASSLAPGQTNTEAFFGQGTRLTVV.

The chain employs TRBV5-5 and TRBJ1-2; the D is unclear. The CDR3 is made up of 12 amino acids. Trimming removed 4 bases from V and 7 bases from J, with 11 bases in between. Germline V gene lookup returns CDR1 SGHKS and CDR2 YYEKEE (reference sequence). This chain's CDR3 is CASSPGWGGYTF. CDR3 coding DNA: TGTGCCAGCAGCCCTGGGTGGGGTGGCTACACCTTC.

The rearrangement uses TRBV5-4 and TRBJ2-5, with TRBD1 matching over 9 bases. Germline trimming cut 4 bases from V and 3 bases from J; bases unmatched to any gene: 7. In germline, CDR1 is SGHNT, CDR2 YYREEE (reference sequence). This CDR3 contains 15 residues. The CDR3 DNA reads as TGTGCCAGCAGCCCTCTCAGGGACAGGGAAGAGACCCAGTACTTC. Protein product: CASSPLRDREETQYF. Using reference TRBV5-4 and TRBJ2-5 for the parts outside the CDR3, the full variable domain is ETGVTQSPTHLIKTRGQQVTLRCSSQSGHNTVSWYQQALGQGPQFIFQYYREEENGRGNFPPRFSGLQFPNYSSELNVNALELDDSALYLCASSPLRDREETQYFGPGTRLLVL.

The chain has TRBV3-1 and TRBJ2-7; TRBD2 matches 10 bases. The germline gives CDR1 LGHDT, CDR2 YNNKEL (reference sequence). V was clipped by 1 base and J by 3 bases; unmatched bases: 9. There are 17 residues in the CDR3. CDR3 residues: CASSQGFLAGAYYEQYF. CDR3 DNA: TGTGCCAGCAGCCAAGGATTCCTAGCGGGGGCGTACTACGAGCAGTACTTC.

The chain combines TRBV9 with TRBJ2-3, with TRBD1 as a possible D gene (6 bases). The V end lost 0 bases, the J end lost 6 bases, and 20 bases lay between the germline ends. The CDR3 spans 17 residues. In germline, CDR1 is SGDLS, CDR2 YYNGEE. CDR3: CASSVADSPRVLDTQYF. The CDR3 DNA follows: TGTGCCAGCAGCGTAGCGGACAGCCCTCGGGTATTGGATACGCAGTATTTT. Full variable domain (remainder filled in from reference TRBV9 and TRBJ2-3): DSGVTQTPKHLITATGQRVTLRCSPRSGDLSVYWYQQSLDQGLQFLIQYYNGEERAKGNILERFSAQQFPDLHSELNLSSLELGDSALYFCASSVADSPRVLDTQYFGPGTRLTVL.

This clonotype was counted ten times or more. The chain combines TRBV7-8 with TRBJ2-7; D perhaps matches TRBD2 (5 bases). CDR1 is SGHVS and CDR2 is FQNEAQ in the germline V gene. The ends were cut back, 10 bases at V and 0 bases at J, with 16 bases in the middle. CDR3 length: 14 amino acids. The chain's CDR3 is CATKADSSSYEQYF. CDR3 sequence (DNA): TGTGCCACTAAAGCGGACTCGAGCTCCTACGAGCAGTACTTC.

The gene calls are TRBV9 and TRBJ1-2; D is ambiguous. The V and J ends lost 3 bases and 6 bases respectively, with 12 bases between them. The CDR3 runs 13 residues. From germline, CDR1 is SGDLS and CDR2 YYNGEE. The CDR3, as DNA: TGTGCCAGCAGCGCCGTACGGGGTGATGGCTACACCTTC. This sequence encodes CASSAVRGDGYTF.

This clonotype has a count of ten or more. This rearrangement joins TRBV7-9 to TRBJ2-3; D is uncertain. The ends were cut back, 2 bases at V and 2 bases at J, with 14 bases in the middle. The length of the CDR3 is 16 residues. Germline assignment: CDR1 SEHNR and CDR2 FQNEAQ (reference sequence). DNA of the CDR3: TGTGCCAGCAGCTTAATTGGAGAAGGGTTCACAGATACGCAGTATTTT. Translated, it gives CASSLIGEGFTDTQYF.

As to this clonotype: This may stem from a read error, because a much larger clone lies one nucleotide away. The chain is built from TRBV7-9 and TRBJ2-6, with D hard to call. The V gene's germline CDR1 is SEHNR and CDR2 FQNEAQ (reference sequence). V lost 4 bases, J lost 8 bases, and 18 bases lay in between. The CDR3 length is 16 residues. The CDR3 coding sequence is TGTGCCAGCAGCTACTCCGGGTCCGACGGAACCAACGTCCTGACTTTC. Its translation: CASSYSGSDGTNVLTF. The variable domain in full, completed from reference TRBV7-9 and TRBJ2-6, reads DTGVSQNPRHKITKRGQNVTFRCDPISEHNRLYWYRQTLGQGPEFLTYFQNEAQLEKSRLLSDRFSAERPKGSFSTLEIQRTEQGDSAMYLCASSYSGSDGTNVLTFGAGSRLTVL.

This clonotype has more than one count but fewer than ten. This sequence joins TRBV15 and TRBJ1-1; D remains ambiguous. V lost 1 base to trimming and J lost 1 base, with 10 bases between them. Per germline, CDR1 LNHNV and CDR2 YYDKDF (reference sequence). This CDR3 is built from 15 residues. The chain's CDR3 is CATSRVGDANTEAFF. The CDR3 DNA reads TGTGCCACCAGCAGAGTAGGAGATGCGAACACTGAAGCTTTCTTT.

This clonotype was picked up a small number of times. This rearrangement joins TRBV12-3 or TRBV12-4 to TRBJ1-1; a weak D match, TRBD1 (6 bases). The CDR3 covers 16 residues. Trimming stripped 1 base from V and 9 bases from J, with 21 bases between. CDR3 coding DNA: TGTGCCAGCAGTTTAGGAGAAGGGGGGCAAGGGAGAAAAGCTTTCTTT. Translation: CASSLGEGGQGRKAFF.

A word on this clonotype: A junction end diverges from the germline sequence, so it may reflect a read error. J is TRBJ2-1 and V is TRBV6-2 or TRBV6-3, with 9 bases aligning to TRBD1. The CDR3 is made up of 15 amino acids. The germline CDR1 and CDR2 sequences are MNHEY and SVGEGT. The CDR3 loop is CASCYLGQGWNEQFF. The CDR3 DNA sequence: TGTGCCAGCTGTTACCTCGGACAGGGGTGGAATGAGCAGTTCTTC.

This clonotype was recorded a few times. This chain uses TRBV6-2 or TRBV6-3 with TRBJ2-5; weak D call: TRBD1 (8 bases). The CDR3 contains 15 residues. With 1 base removed from V and 4 bases from J, the gap between germline ends came to 13 bases. CDR1 is MNHEY, CDR2 SVGEGT, per germline. CDR3 sequence (DNA): TGTGCCAGCAGTTACTTGACAGGGGAGGGAGAGACCCAGTACTTC. It encodes CASSYLTGEGETQYF.

V usage is TRBV7-8 and J usage is TRBJ1-5; D gene unclear. Germline CDR1 SGHVS, CDR2 FQNEAQ. V dropped 6 bases and J dropped 3 bases, with 9 bases sitting between them. CDR3 size: 13 residues. The CDR3 coding sequence is TGTGCCAGCAGTCACAGTTACAATCAGCCCCAGCATTTT. It is translated as CASSHSYNQPQHF.

This clonotype has a handful of counts. The chain uses TRBV27 and TRBJ2-5; D remains ambiguous. The CDR3 loop spans 16 amino acids. Germline CDR1 MNHEY, CDR2 SMNVEV (reference sequence). Between the trimmed V and J ends, which lost 4 bases and 6 bases, there was a span of 21 bases. CDR3 nucleotides: TGTGCCAGCAGTTCCGGGCCTCAGGCACGAGGAAAGACCCAGTACTTC. Its translation: CASSSGPQARGKTQYF.

This clonotype has just one count. This sequence joins TRBV4-3 and TRBJ1-2; TRBD1 matches at 12 bases. Germline CDR1 and CDR2: LGHNA and YSLEER. This CDR3 has 15 amino acids. V lost 9 bases and J lost 7; bases outside the gene matches: 12. The CDR3 sequence is CASSQRDRGLAGYTF. The CDR3 DNA follows: TGCGCCAGTTCCCAGAGGGACAGGGGGCTTGCTGGCTACACCTTC.

To note about this clonotype: Relative to the germline gene, one junction end is altered; a read error may explain this. This rearrangement joins TRBV6-1 to TRBJ1-5, with unresolved D. The germline V gene has CDR1 MNHNS and CDR2 SASEGT. The CDR3 has 15 residues. CDR3 nucleotide sequence: TGTGTCAGCAGTGAATTTTTTTATAGCAATCAGCCCCAGCATTTT. Protein sequence: CVSSEFFYSNQPQHF.

This chain links TRBV7-9 with TRBJ2-1; 7 nucleotides match TRBD1. The CDR3 is 16 amino acids. Germline V gene data show CDR1 as SEHNR and CDR2 as FQNEAQ (reference sequence). The ends lost 5 bases at V and 4 bases at J; junction bases unmatched: 11. The CDR3 DNA is TGTGCCAGCAGCGTACCGGGACAGAAACCTTACAATGAGCAGTTCTTC. It yields the protein CASSVPGQKPYNEQFF. Full variable domain (rest looked up from reference TRBV7-9 and TRBJ2-1): DTGVSQNPRHKITKRGQNVTFRCDPISEHNRLYWYRQTLGQGPEFLTYFQNEAQLEKSRLLSDRFSAERPKGSFSTLEIQRTEQGDSAMYLCASSVPGQKPYNEQFFGPGTRLTVL.

This clonotype was found a few times. The rearrangement joins TRBV27 to TRBJ1-5; D unresolved. Deletions cut 8 bases from V and 5 bases from J, with 13 bases between. Germline V lookup: CDR1 MNHEY, CDR2 SMNVEV (reference sequence). The CDR3 is 13 residues long. This chain's CDR3 is CASADELYQPQHF. In DNA, the CDR3 is TGTGCCAGCGCCGACGAGCTCTATCAGCCCCAGCATTTT.

The rearrangement uses TRBV6-2 or TRBV6-3 and TRBJ2-1; 13 bases align to TRBD2. This CDR3 has 17 residues. The J segment lost 5 bases and the V segment lost 7 bases, leaving 11 bases of the junction unmatched. Germline V gives CDR1 MNHEY, CDR2 SVGEGT. CDR3 DNA sequence: TGTGCCAGCATCGGGACTAGCGGGGCGCGGGGTGACAATGAGCAGTTCTTC. This codes for CASIGTSGARGDNEQFF.

This clonotype appeared many times. The rearrangement uses TRBV7-2 and TRBJ2-5, with D possibly being TRBD2 (7 bases). Trimming stripped 2 bases from V and 4 bases from J, with 14 bases between. CDR3 length: 15 residues. Germline V gene sequence: CDR1 SGHTA, CDR2 FQGNSA. CDR3 in DNA: TGTGCCAGCAGCTTATGGGAGGGGGGCGGAGAGACCCAGTACTTC. The encoded protein is CASSLWEGGGETQYF.

In this sample, this clonotype turned up a few times. The CDR3 coding sequence is TGTGCCAGCAGTGAATCCCCAGGAGGCTTCTACGAGCAGTACGTC. Amino acid sequence: CASSESPGGFYEQYV. The V call is TRBV6-1, the J call TRBJ2-7; weak D call: TRBD2 (5 bases). The CDR3 loop spans 15 amino acids. Looked up from germline, CDR1 is MNHNS and CDR2 is SASEGT. Trimming left V 2 bases short and J 3 bases short, with 14 bases between.

The chain combines TRBV6-2 or TRBV6-3 with TRBJ1-1; TRBD1 might be the D (5 bases). Germline values: CDR1 MNHEY, CDR2 SVGEGT. Trimming left V 8 bases short and J 4 bases short, with 20 bases between. This CDR3 comprises 15 residues. Here the CDR3 reads CASGLGEVGRTEAFF. For the CDR3, the DNA is TGTGCCAGCGGCCTGGGGGAGGTGGGTCGCACTGAAGCTTTCTTT.

The chain joins TRBV19 to TRBJ1-5; D gene unclear. With 7 bases removed from V and 6 bases from J, the gap between germline ends came to 10 bases. The CDR3 is made up of 12 amino acids. Germline loops: CDR1 LNHDA, CDR2 SQIVND (reference sequence). Here the CDR3 reads CASKNGGQPQHF. DNA for the CDR3: TGTGCCAGTAAAAATGGAGGTCAGCCCCAGCATTTT.

V gene TRBV20-1 combines with J gene TRBJ2-5, with 13 bases identical to TRBD2. The CDR3 sequence is 16 residues long. Germline V gene data show CDR1 as DFQATT and CDR2 as SNEGSKA (reference sequence). V lost 0 bases to trimming and J lost 6 bases; unmatched junction nucleotides: 7. The CDR3 reads CSARDRTSGGPQTQYF. The DNA of the CDR3 is TGCAGTGCTAGAGATAGGACTAGCGGGGGCCCCCAGACCCAGTACTTC.

This clonotype has only a few counts. The CDR3 sequence is CASRRGLGANVLTF. CDR3 sequence (DNA): TGTGCCAGCAGGCGGGGGCTCGGGGCCAACGTCCTGACTTTC. V gene TRBV7-2 combines with J gene TRBJ2-6, with D maybe TRBD2 (7 bases). Deletions cut 6 bases from V and 4 bases from J, with 10 bases between. The CDR3 contains 14 residues. CDR1 and CDR2 (germline): SGHTA, FQGNSA.

The V and J genes are TRBV7-2 and TRBJ2-6; 8 nucleotides agree with TRBD1. J lost 2 bases, V lost 10 bases, and 7 bases had no gene match. This CDR3 has 15 residues. Germline loops: CDR1 SGHTA, CDR2 FQGNSA. The CDR3 reads CATDLTGAGANVLTF. The CDR3 nucleotides are TGTGCCACCGATTTGACAGGGGCTGGGGCCAACGTCCTGACTTTC.

The chain links TRBV28 to TRBJ2-1, with D possibly TRBD2 on 6 matching bases. Trimming took 3 bases from V and 8 from J, leaving 17 bases between them. Germline lookup yields CDR1 MDHEN and CDR2 SYDVKM. The CDR3 contains 15 residues. The CDR3 loop is CASSFWSGPRDEQFF. CDR3 nucleotide sequence: TGTGCCAGCAGTTTCTGGAGCGGGCCCCGGGATGAGCAGTTCTTC. The full variable domain, its missing parts supplied by reference TRBV28 and TRBJ2-1, is DVKVTQSSRYLVKRTGEKVFLECVQDMDHENMFWYRQDPGLGLRLIYFSYDVKMKEKGDIPEGYSVSREKKERFSLILESASTNQTSMYLCASSFWSGPRDEQFFGPGTRLTVL.